The clone carrying this T cell receptor (beta chain) was observed a handful of times. The CDR3 length is 11 residues. Deletions cut 3 bases from V and 2 bases from J, with 1 base between. The V gene's germline CDR1 is SGHNT and CDR2 YYREEE (reference sequence). cDNA reverse transcribed from extracted RNA served as the sequencing template. This table comes from immunoSEQ multiplex PCR, and its TCRdb copy is limited to in-frame clones, with some not included. The top ten hold 0.46% of the sample, which has 90,000 to 150,000 clones, 50% to 55% seen once. This sample stems from a study of CD8+ T cells in alopecia areata. Treatment denoted: oral pan-JAK inhibitor, 5-10 mg twice daily. It was from PBMCs that CD4+ and CD8+ T cells were sorted.

The sequenced sample was CD4+ T cells sorted from blood, obtained at week 4, from a patient treated with tofacitinib. V and J are TRBV5-4 and TRBJ2-3; D unclear. The source is a human donor with alopecia areata. The CDR3 region has the DNA TGTGCCAGCAGCTCCACAGATACGCAGTATTTT. It is translated as CASSSTDTQYF.